The clone carrying this T cell receptor (beta chain) was observed a handful of times. The antigen is not known. Within the sample, other DNA sequences also encode this same CDR3. Produced via immunoSEQ multiplex PCR; TCRdb's table is partial and in-frame only. This table holds 1 million to 1.2 million clones, 60% to 85% found once. The sample belongs to a study of shared clonotypes between healthy human individuals. Whole-study findings and limits: Relative to clonotypes present in all four donors, those not shared had lower generation probabilities. The rarefaction results pointed to incomplete sorted-subset sequencing despite large depth. Richness estimates generally favored naive over memory subsets.

V was clipped by 0 bases and J by 1 base, with 0 bases between them. The CDR3 spans 13 residues. Per the germline V gene, CDR1 is KGHSH and CDR2 is LQKENI. The sequence derives from a man between 18 and 35 years old in good health. Some clones in this sample may be carry-over from other donors' samples. Sample: memory CD4+ T cells from PBMCs. As to subset: CD45RA-negative fraction. V gene TRBV18 combines with J gene TRBJ2-2; no clear D. CDR3 amino acids: CASSPPNTGELFF. The CDR3, as DNA: TGTGCCAGCTCACCACCGAACACCGGGGAGCTGTTTTTT.